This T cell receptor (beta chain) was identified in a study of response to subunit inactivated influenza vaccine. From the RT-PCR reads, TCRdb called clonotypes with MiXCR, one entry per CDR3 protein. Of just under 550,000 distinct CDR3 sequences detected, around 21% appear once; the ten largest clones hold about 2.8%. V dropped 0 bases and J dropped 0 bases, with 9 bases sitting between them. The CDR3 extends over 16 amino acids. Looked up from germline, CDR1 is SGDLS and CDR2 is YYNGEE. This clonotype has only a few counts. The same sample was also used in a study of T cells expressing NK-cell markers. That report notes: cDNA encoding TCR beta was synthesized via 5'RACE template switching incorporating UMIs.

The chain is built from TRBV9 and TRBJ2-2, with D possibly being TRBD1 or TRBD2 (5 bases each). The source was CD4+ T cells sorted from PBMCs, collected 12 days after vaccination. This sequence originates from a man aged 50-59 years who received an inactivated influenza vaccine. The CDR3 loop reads CASSVGGRSNTGELFF. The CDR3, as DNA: TGTGCCAGCAGCGTAGGGGGGAGATCGAACACCGGGGAGCTGTTTTTT.